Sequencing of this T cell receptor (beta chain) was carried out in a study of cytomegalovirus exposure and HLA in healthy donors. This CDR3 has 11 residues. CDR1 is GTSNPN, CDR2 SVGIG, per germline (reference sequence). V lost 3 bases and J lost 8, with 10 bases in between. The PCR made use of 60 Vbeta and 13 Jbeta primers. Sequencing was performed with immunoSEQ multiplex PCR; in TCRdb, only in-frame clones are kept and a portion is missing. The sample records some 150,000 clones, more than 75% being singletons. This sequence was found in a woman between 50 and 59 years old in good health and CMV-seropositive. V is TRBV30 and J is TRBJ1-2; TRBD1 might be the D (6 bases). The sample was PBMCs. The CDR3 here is CAWSRTGGYTF. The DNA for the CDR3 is TGTGCCTGGAGCAGAACAGGGGGCTACACCTTC.